Below are 25 T cell receptor beta chains sequenced from a single sample in a study of shared clonotypes between healthy human individuals. Measured with immunoSEQ multiplex PCR; TCRdb has only the in-frame clones, and not every one. The table includes approximately 2.5 million clones, under 95% detected once. Sequencing was performed on naive CD4+ T cells from PBMCs. This sample's subset: CD45RA+ positively selected. These receptors were collected from a man aged 18 to 30 in good health. Some clones in this sample may be carry-over from other donors' samples.

This sequence joins TRBV6-5 and TRBJ2-7, with 7 positions matching TRBD1. The germline V gene has CDR1 MNHEY and CDR2 SVGAGI. This CDR3 is 14 amino acids long. V lost 5 bases to trimming and J lost 4 bases; unmatched junction nucleotides: 8. The CDR3 region has the DNA TGTGCCAGCAGTACCTATACAGGGGTGTACGAGCAGTACTTC. Translated: CASSTYTGVYEQYF.

The chain joins TRBV5-1 to TRBJ2-3; no firm D call. This CDR3 is 14 amino acids long. V lost 2 bases and J lost 2, with 9 bases in between. CDR1 and CDR2 from the germline V gene are SGHRS and YFSETQ. Written as DNA, the CDR3 is TGCGCCAGCAGCTTTGCTCAGTACACAGATACGCAGTATTTT. This translates into CASSFAQYTDTQYF.

The rearrangement uses TRBV5-1 and TRBJ2-2, with D perhaps matching TRBD1 or TRBD2 (5 bases each). Trimming took off 6 bases at V and 0 bases at J, with 12 bases between the two ends. CDR1 is SGHRS, CDR2 YFSETQ, per germline. The CDR3 totals 15 residues. The CDR3 nucleotides read TGCGCCAGCAACCACGGGACGGCGAACACCGGGGAGCTGTTTTTT. It specifies CASNHGTANTGELFF.

This chain links TRBV2 with TRBJ2-7, with a possible D match to TRBD1 (6 bases). V shed 8 bases and J shed 5 bases, with 16 bases lying between them. This CDR3 comprises 13 residues. Germline values: CDR1 SNHLY, CDR2 FYNNEI. CDR3 region: CASRGTLTNEQYF. The CDR3 bases are TGTGCCAGCCGAGGGACACTCACCAACGAGCAGTACTTC.

The chain is built from TRBV19 and TRBJ1-2, with D tentatively TRBD1 (5 bases). The CDR3 sequence is 16 residues long. Germline values: CDR1 LNHDA, CDR2 SQIVND (reference sequence). Trimming cost V 7 bases and J 4 bases, with 22 bases left between them. CDR3 loop: CASMGVSAPQSYGYTF. The CDR3 nucleotides are TGTGCCAGTATGGGGGTCTCGGCACCCCAGAGCTATGGCTACACCTTC.

This rearrangement joins TRBV5-1 to TRBJ2-7; TRBD1 agrees at 11 bases. The CDR3 contains 14 residues. V shed 4 bases and J 7 bases; nucleotides not matched to a gene: 7. In germline, CDR1 is SGHRS, CDR2 YFSETQ. Written as DNA, the CDR3 is TGCGCCAGCAGCCTCCGGGACAGGGGGATTGAGCAGTACTTC. This translates into CASSLRDRGIEQYF.

V usage is TRBV12-5 and J usage is TRBJ2-3; TRBD1 is a possible D gene (6 bases). The CDR3 totals 13 residues. V was cut by 6 bases and J by 6 bases, with 13 bases left in between. Per the germline V gene, CDR1 is LGHNT and CDR2 is FRNRAP. The CDR3 region is CASGPTGSDTQYF. CDR3 DNA: TGTGCTAGTGGGCCCACAGGGTCCGATACGCAGTATTTT.

Remarks on this clone: This sample includes further DNA sequences coding for the same CDR3. The chain recombines TRBV7-9 with TRBJ2-7; TRBD1 matches at 9 bases. The germline V gene encodes CDR1 SEHNR and CDR2 FQNEAQ (reference sequence). The CDR3 sequence is 14 residues long. J gave up 7 bases and V 5 bases, and 9 bases lay outside the gene matches. CDR3 protein: CASSPGQGFGEQYF. The CDR3, as DNA: TGTGCCAGCAGCCCGGGACAGGGCTTTGGGGAGCAGTACTTC.

This rearrangement joins TRBV6-1 to TRBJ1-4; no clear D gene. V lost 2 bases, J lost 3 bases, and 13 bases lay in between. The germline gives CDR1 MNHNS, CDR2 SASEGT. The CDR3 extends over 16 amino acids. The CDR3 spells CASSEPGVGSNEKLFF. The DNA of the CDR3 is TGTGCCAGCAGTGAACCGGGCGTGGGTTCTAATGAAAAACTGTTTTTT.

The rearrangement links TRBV19 to TRBJ2-3; 8 nucleotides align to TRBD1. Germline V gene data show CDR1 as LNHDA and CDR2 as SQIVND (reference sequence). The CDR3 is 18 residues long. The J segment lost 2 bases and the V segment lost 5 bases, leaving 15 bases of the junction unmatched. CDR3 bases: TGTGCCAGTAGTCCATGGGCAGGGGGCGAAGTTGACACAGATACGCAGTATTTT. Its protein is CASSPWAGGEVDTDTQYF.

The chain combines TRBV5-1 with TRBJ2-2, with TRBD1 identical over 10 bases. The ends lost 4 bases at V and 4 bases at J; junction bases unmatched: 10. Germline V gene lookup returns CDR1 SGHRS and CDR2 YFSETQ. CDR3 length: 17 amino acids. The CDR3 sequence is CASSPTRQGAVTGELFF. The CDR3 bases are TGCGCCAGCAGCCCGACAAGACAGGGGGCCGTCACCGGGGAGCTGTTTTTT.

The chain has TRBV19 and TRBJ2-1; TRBD2 aligns across 11 bases. In germline, CDR1 is LNHDA, CDR2 SQIVND (reference sequence). CDR3 length: 14 residues. V was pared by 3 bases and J by 15 bases, with 10 bases of the junction left unmatched. CDR3 nucleotides: TGTGCCAGTAGTATGGGAGAGACTAGCGGGACTTTGTTCTTC. Its translation is CASSMGETSGTLFF.

Here the CDR3 reads CASSPLPDTDTQYF. CDR3 in DNA: TGCGCCAGCAGTCCCTTACCAGACACAGATACGCAGTATTTT. The rearrangement uses TRBV5-1 and TRBJ2-3; D not resolved. V was trimmed by 5 bases and J by 2 bases, leaving 12 bases between them. Germline assignment: CDR1 SGHRS and CDR2 YFSETQ. The CDR3 totals 14 residues.

The rearrangement joins TRBV11-2 to TRBJ2-7; D gene unclear. This CDR3 is built from 13 residues. The germline CDR1 and CDR2 sequences are SGHAT and FQNNGV. The V end was cut by 5 bases, the J end by 6 bases, with 14 bases between. The CDR3 sequence: CASSTTFVGEQYF. The CDR3 DNA is TGTGCCAGCAGCACCACCTTCGTCGGCGAGCAGTACTTC.

The rearrangement uses TRBV25-1 and TRBJ2-5; D may correspond to TRBD1 or TRBD2 (5 bases each). Germline CDR1 is MGHDK and CDR2 is SYGVNS. V was clipped by 1 base and J by 1 base, with 13 bases between them. This CDR3 contains 16 residues. CDR3 sequence (DNA): TGTGCCAGCAGTGAATTGGGCTCGGGGCCCCAAGAGACCCAGTACTTC. Its protein product is CASSELGSGPQETQYF.

The V call is TRBV27, the J call TRBJ1-5; the D gene is possibly TRBD1 (5 bases). The CDR3 length is 16 residues. Germline V gene sequence: CDR1 MNHEY, CDR2 SMNVEV (reference sequence). V lost 3 bases, J lost 4 bases, and 16 bases lay in between. CDR3 nucleotide sequence: TGTGCCAGCAGTTTGAGGGCGGGGCGATTGAATCAGCCCCAGCATTTT. Residues: CASSLRAGRLNQPQHF.

The chain has TRBV19 and TRBJ2-7, with 7 positions matching TRBD2. The length of the CDR3 is 13 residues. CDR1 and CDR2 from the germline V gene are LNHDA and SQIVND (reference sequence). Germline trimming cut 7 bases from V and 3 bases from J; bases unmatched to any gene: 6. CDR3 sequence (DNA): TGTGCCAGTACGGGCGGGAGCCTCTACGAGCAGTACTTC. It translates to CASTGGSLYEQYF.

DNA for the CDR3: TGTGCCAGCAGCCTGGGCCGGGGAGGCGGCACTGAAGCTTTCTTT. This gives the protein CASSLGRGGGTEAFF. The rearrangement joins TRBV5-8 to TRBJ1-1; no firm D call. V gave up 4 bases and J gave up 4 bases, with 17 bases separating them. Germline values: CDR1 SGHTS, CDR2 YDEGEE. The CDR3 loop spans 15 amino acids.

The chain joins TRBV30 to TRBJ1-1, with D tentatively TRBD1 (5 bases). Trimming shortened V by 4 bases and J by 1 base, and 13 bases separated the two germline ends. CDR1 GTSNPN and CDR2 SVGIG come from the germline V gene (reference sequence). The CDR3 is 14 residues long. The CDR3 is CAWNRGQANTEAFF. The DNA of the CDR3 is TGTGCCTGGAATCGCGGACAAGCGAACACTGAAGCTTTCTTT.

J is TRBJ2-3 and V is TRBV5-4; 8 positions match TRBD2. Germline V gene data show CDR1 as SGHNT and CDR2 as YYREEE (reference sequence). The CDR3 runs to 15 residues. V lost 6 bases and J lost 2; bases outside the gene matches: 8. The chain's CDR3 is CASNVAGGTTDTQYF. The CDR3 DNA is TGTGCCAGCAATGTGGCGGGAGGCACCACAGATACGCAGTATTTT.

Comments on this clone: Other DNA sequences in this sample translate to the same CDR3. The chain recombines TRBV28 with TRBJ2-7; the D gene could be TRBD1 or TRBD2 (7 bases each). This CDR3 is 15 amino acids long. V lost 5 bases and J lost 4, with 18 bases in between. Germline values: CDR1 MDHEN, CDR2 SYDVKM. CDR3 DNA: TGTGCCAGCAGTCCCCTGGGGCAGGGGGGGTACGAGCAGTACTTC. Amino acids: CASSPLGQGGYEQYF.

The chain joins TRBV10-3 to TRBJ2-2; D could derive from TRBD1 or TRBD2 (5 bases each). This CDR3 has 14 residues. V was clipped by 7 bases and J by 7 bases, with 16 bases between them. The germline V gene has CDR1 ENHRY and CDR2 SYGVKD. CDR3 bases: TGTGCCATCAAGAGTCCTGGGGGTAGCGGGGAGCTGTTTTTT. It codes for CAIKSPGGSGELFF.

This rearrangement joins TRBV2 to TRBJ2-5; 7 nucleotides line up with TRBD2. The germline gives CDR1 SNHLY, CDR2 FYNNEI. V lost 7 bases to trimming and J lost 3 bases; unmatched junction nucleotides: 5. The CDR3 totals 13 residues. DNA for the CDR3: TGTGCCAGCATGGCTCGGGGGGAAGAGACCCAGTACTTC. It specifies CASMARGEETQYF.

The chain recombines TRBV28 with TRBJ2-7; 7 bases match TRBD1. The CDR3 length is 16 residues. With 4 bases clipped from V and 0 bases from J, the junction kept 9 bases outside the gene matches. Germline lookup yields CDR1 MDHEN and CDR2 SYDVKM. CDR3 loop: CASSSGPQGSSYEQYF. DNA for the CDR3: TGTGCCAGCAGTTCGGGACCACAGGGGAGCTCCTACGAGCAGTACTTC.

This clone has only one observation. The sample has other DNA sequences that encode this CDR3 too. CDR3 in DNA: TGTGCCAGCAGCTTTCCCGGGACAGATACGCAGTATTTT. Residues: CASSFPGTDTQYF. The V call is TRBV7-2, the J call TRBJ2-3; D gene unclear. This CDR3 is built from 13 residues. The germline CDR1 and CDR2 sequences are SGHTA and FQGNSA. Deletions cut 3 bases from V and 3 bases from J, with 7 bases between.